The clone carrying this T cell receptor beta chain was observed many times. Its cognate antigen is unknown. The data are from a study of neurological immune-mediated disorders. The study's findings and limits: No CDR3 amino acid sequences were shared by expanded clones across subjects, suggesting private repertoires in all groups. Levels of TCR clonal expansion peaked in HTLV-1-associated myelopathy and reached their lowest in multiple sclerosis, under those of healthy controls.

The cDNA was generated through 5'RACE incorporating 10-nucleotide random UMIs. TCRdb processed the 5' RACE reads anew with MiXCR; each CDR3 protein has one entry. The sample has about 58,000 distinct CDR3 sequences; around 3.4% are singletons. Specimen: PBMCs. The clonotype comes from a woman between 55 and 75 years old with multiple sclerosis.

DNA of the CDR3: TGTGCCAGCAGTTTATACTACAGGGGAAATGAGCAGTTCTTC. Its protein product is CASSLYYRGNEQFF. The chain has TRBV28 and TRBJ2-1, with 7 bases aligning to TRBD1. Germline V gene sequence: CDR1 MDHEN, CDR2 SYDVKM. The trim removed 1 base at V and 7 bases at J, leaving 4 bases unmatched. The CDR3 consists of 14 residues.